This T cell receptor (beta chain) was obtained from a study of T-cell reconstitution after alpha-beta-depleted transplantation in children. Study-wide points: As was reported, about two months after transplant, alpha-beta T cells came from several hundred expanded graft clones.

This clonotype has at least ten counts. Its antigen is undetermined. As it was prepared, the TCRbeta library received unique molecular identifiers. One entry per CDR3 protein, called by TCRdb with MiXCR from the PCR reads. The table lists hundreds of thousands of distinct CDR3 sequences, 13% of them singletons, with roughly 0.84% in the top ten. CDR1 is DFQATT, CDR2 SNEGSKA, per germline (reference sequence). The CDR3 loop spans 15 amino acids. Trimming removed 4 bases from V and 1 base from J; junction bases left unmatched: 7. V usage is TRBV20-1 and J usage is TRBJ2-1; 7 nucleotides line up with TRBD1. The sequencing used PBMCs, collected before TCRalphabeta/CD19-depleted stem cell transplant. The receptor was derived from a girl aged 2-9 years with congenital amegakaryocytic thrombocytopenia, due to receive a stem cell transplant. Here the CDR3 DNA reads TGCAGTGCTACGGACAGGTCGCGGTCCTACAATGAGCAGTTCTTC. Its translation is CSATDRSRSYNEQFF.